This T cell receptor beta chain was identified in a study of blood T cells in healthy people across ages. The CDR3 sequence is 14 residues long. With a J-beta primer mix and a sample-barcoded 5' primer, a second PCR ran about 7 to 12 cycles. TCRdb called the 5' RACE reads again in MiXCR, with one record for every CDR3 protein. This table holds approximately 960,000 distinct CDR3 sequences, just under 30% found once. The data also belong to a second study, concerning T cells of mothers and their children. As reported in that work: The donors comprised more than 5 children and their three healthy Caucasian mothers. Reads recorded for TCR beta CDR3 numbered over 9 million per mother and about 3 million per child.

The chain is built from TRBV12-3 or TRBV12-4 and TRBJ2-1; tentative D call: TRBD2 (6 bases). The DNA end lines up better with TRBJ2-7; the J call may be wrong. This sequence was found in a woman in her thirties or forties in good health. Sample: blood. The CDR3 nucleotides read TGTGCCAGCATGAATGCGGGAAAGTACAATGAGCAGTACTTC. Protein sequence: CASMNAGKYNEQYF.